The T cell receptor beta chain described here comes from a study of cytomegalovirus exposure and HLA in healthy donors. Study-wide context: The study's early data release held around 85 million unique TCRs from HLA-typed donors. General observations from the study: Most likely, a cluster of highly shared sequence variants arose as a sequencing artifact. Within an earlier analysis, most TCR beta V segments proved productive either about 90% or about 30% of the time.

PCR employed 60 Vbeta and 13 Jbeta primers. Repertoires were generated with immunoSEQ multiplex PCR, while TCRdb's copy carries only in-frame clones and drops some. This sample has 220,000 or so clones, with under 80% found just once. Nominally healthy donors were sampled, though unrecorded immune exposures were likely. Comment on this clone: Its antigen is undetermined.

V was cut by 7 bases and J by 2 bases, with 14 bases left in between. The CDR3 spans 14 residues. Germline V gives CDR1 LNHDA, CDR2 SQIVND (reference sequence). The V gene is TRBV19, the J gene TRBJ1-2; possible D gene TRBD1, 5 bases. This TCR came from a woman aged 25 to 45 in good health and CMV-seronegative. Sequencing used PBMCs. The CDR3, as DNA: TGTGCCAGTACCAGGTGGGGGGACAACTATGGCTACACCTTC. This encodes CASTRWGDNYGYTF.